What follows describes a single TCR beta chain. The junction differs from germline at one of its ends, possibly a read error. The germline gives CDR1 SGHRS, CDR2 YFSETQ. The CDR3 is 14 residues long. This specimen belongs to a study of T cell changes during pregnancy in multiple sclerosis. Using immunoSEQ multiplex PCR, the repertoire was profiled, and TCRdb retains in-frame clones only, with some absent. The sample includes tens of thousands of clones, approximately 90% of them seen just once. This chain joins TRBV5-1 and TRBJ2-7; D possibly corresponds to TRBD1 (5 bases). The receptor was derived from a female donor with multiple sclerosis, enrolled in a pregnancy study. Sample: peripheral blood, taken before pregnancy. For the CDR3, the DNA is TGCGTCAGCAGCTTGTCGCCAGGGCCGTACGAGCAGTACTTC. Translated, it gives CVSSLSPGPYEQYF.